The 31 T cell receptor beta chains presented below share a single source sample, sequenced in a study of blood T cell repertoires in COVID-19. Some clones are missing from TCRdb's copy, which holds only in-frame ones; the method was immunoSEQ multiplex PCR. The table lists about 180,000 clones, around 86% of them singletons. Input material: peripheral blood. The source is a woman between 25 and 40 years old with active or convalescent COVID-19.

The gene calls are TRBV5-4 and TRBJ2-1; TRBD2 might be the D (7 bases). V lost 2 bases to trimming and J lost 3 bases, with 12 bases between them. The CDR3 extends over 15 amino acids. Germline assignment: CDR1 SGHNT and CDR2 YYREEE (reference sequence). CDR3 sequence: CASSFTGRGYNEQFF. As DNA, the CDR3 is TGTGCCAGCAGCTTCACAGGGAGGGGCTACAATGAGCAGTTCTTC.

The genes are TRBV5-6 and TRBJ1-6; 10 nucleotides align to TRBD1. The junction had 8 bases not matched to a gene; V was cut back by 5 bases and J by 9 bases. The CDR3 extends over 15 amino acids. Germline CDR1 and CDR2: SGHDT and YYEEEE. The CDR3 region has the DNA TGTGCCAGCAGACTGACAGGGGGCTCGGGTTCACCCCTCCACTTT. This sequence encodes CASRLTGGSGSPLHF.

This chain connects TRBV27 to TRBJ1-5; 7 nucleotides line up with TRBD1. V was pared by 5 bases and J by 4 bases, with 11 bases of the junction left unmatched. The V gene's germline CDR1 is MNHEY and CDR2 SMNVEV (reference sequence). The CDR3 loop spans 16 amino acids. The CDR3 reads CASSPQGLIGNQPQHF. CDR3 in DNA: TGTGCCAGCAGTCCACAGGGGCTTATCGGAAATCAGCCCCAGCATTTT.

The V and J genes are TRBV2 and TRBJ1-6; a weak D match, TRBD1 (5 bases). The V gene's germline CDR1 is SNHLY and CDR2 FYNNEI. This CDR3 region has 14 residues. Trimming shortened V by 3 bases and J by 5 bases, and 8 bases separated the two germline ends. The CDR3 nucleotides are TGTGCCAGCAGTGAGTACAGGAATAATTCACCCCTCCACTTT. This translates into CASSEYRNNSPLHF.

The chain links TRBV4-1 to TRBJ1-5, with D unresolved. V lost 6 bases and J lost 8, with 11 bases in between. Germline V gives CDR1 MGHRA, CDR2 YSYEKL. This CDR3 has 12 amino acids. CDR3 DNA: TGCGCCAGCAGTCTCCCGGGAGAGCCCCAGCATTTT. Residues: CASSLPGEPQHF.

The chain recombines TRBV6-2 or TRBV6-3 with TRBJ2-7, with D possibly matching TRBD2 (5 bases). Trimming removed 4 bases from V and 4 bases from J, with 17 bases in between. The CDR3 has 15 amino acids. The germline V gene has CDR1 MNHEY and CDR2 SVGEGT. As DNA, the CDR3 is TGTGCCAGCAGTTTTCCCGGACTCGACCCATACGAGCAGTACTTC. This translates into CASSFPGLDPYEQYF.

V is TRBV14 and J is TRBJ1-1; TRBD1 aligns across 8 bases. Germline V gene data show CDR1 as SGHDN and CDR2 as FVKESK. CDR3 length equals 15 residues. Trimming took 6 bases from V and 9 from J; bases not matched to a gene: 15. The CDR3 reads CASSIGQGMVYQAFF. The CDR3 nucleotides are TGTGCCAGCAGTATTGGACAGGGTATGGTCTATCAAGCTTTCTTT.

The CDR3 nucleotides read TGTGCCAGCAGCGTAGGTGGGACTGCCCGGAATGAGCAGTTCTTC. Amino acid sequence: CASSVGGTARNEQFF. V usage is TRBV9 and J usage is TRBJ2-1; possible D gene TRBD2, 6 bases. Looked up from germline, CDR1 is SGDLS and CDR2 is YYNGEE. This CDR3 spans 15 amino acids. V lost 0 bases, J lost 7 bases, and 14 bases lay in between.

The genes are TRBV28 and TRBJ2-7, with TRBD2 as a possible D gene (6 bases). The CDR3 is 15 residues long. Trimming shortened V by 1 base and J by 1 base, and 11 bases separated the two germline ends. Germline loops: CDR1 MDHEN, CDR2 SYDVKM. Here the CDR3 DNA reads TGTGCCAGCAGTTTATTGCTAGCGCCGTCCTACGAGCAGTACTTC. Residues: CASSLLLAPSYEQYF. The full variable domain, in which reference TRBV28 and TRBJ2-7 provide the parts outside the CDR3, is DVKVTQSSRYLVKRTGEKVFLECVQDMDHENMFWYRQDPGLGLRLIYFSYDVKMKEKGDIPEGYSVSREKKERFSLILESASTNQTSMYLCASSLLLAPSYEQYFGPGTRLTVT.

This clone was counted between two and nine times. The genes are TRBV13 and TRBJ1-6, with D perhaps TRBD1 (6 bases). This CDR3 has 15 amino acids. Trimming removed 5 bases from V and 8 bases from J, with 16 bases in between. Per the germline V gene, CDR1 is PRHDT and CDR2 is FYEKMQ (reference sequence). CDR3 protein: CASSPQGSFDSPLHF. In DNA, the CDR3 is TGTGCCAGCAGCCCCCAGGGGAGTTTTGATTCACCCCTCCACTTT.

In DNA, the CDR3 is TGCGCCAGCAGCTTGGATCCCGGGACAGCTTATGGCTACACCTTC. Encoded protein: CASSLDPGTAYGYTF. V usage is TRBV5-1 and J usage is TRBJ1-2; 7 bases match TRBD1. The germline CDR1 and CDR2 sequences are SGHRS and YFSETQ. This CDR3 is 15 amino acids long. Trimming cost V 0 bases and J 5 bases; bases outside gene matches: 7.

The CDR3 spells CASSRVIGGIRNSPLHF. CDR3 DNA: TGTGCCAGCAGTCGCGTAATAGGGGGAATTAGAAATTCACCCCTCCACTTT. The chain has TRBV27 and TRBJ1-6, with TRBD1 as a possible D gene (6 bases). V lost 5 bases, J lost 7 bases, and 21 bases lay in between. This CDR3 has 17 residues. Germline-derived CDR1 and CDR2 are MNHEY and SMNVEV (reference sequence).

This clone was picked up a small number of times. J is TRBJ2-1 and V is TRBV27, with 14 bases aligning to TRBD2. Germline V gene lookup returns CDR1 MNHEY and CDR2 SMNVEV (reference sequence). The V and J ends lost 7 bases and 11 bases, in that order; junction bases with no gene match: 10. CDR3 size: 15 residues. The DNA of the CDR3 is TGTGCCAGCACCCAGGGGACTAGCGGGAGAAAGAAGCAGTTCTTC. Its protein is CASTQGTSGRKKQFF.

The chain has TRBV19 and TRBJ1-1; D gene ambiguous. This CDR3 contains 13 residues. V was shortened by 9 bases and J by 0 bases, with 11 bases between the two germline ends. The germline CDR1 and CDR2 sequences are LNHDA and SQIVND (reference sequence). The DNA for the CDR3 is TGTGCCAGCGGACTGCTAATGAACACTGAAGCTTTCTTT. This codes for CASGLLMNTEAFF.

The chain combines TRBV10-3 with TRBJ1-1; D possibly corresponds to TRBD1 (5 bases). The CDR3 totals 15 residues. The germline CDR1 and CDR2 sequences are ENHRY and SYGVKD. Deletions cut 2 bases from V and 4 bases from J, with 14 bases between. The CDR3 coding sequence is TGTGCCATCAGTGAGAGGGGAGGGGTAGGCACTGAAGCTTTCTTT. Translated, it gives CAISERGGVGTEAFF.

The chain recombines TRBV6-2 or TRBV6-3 with TRBJ2-3; 9 bases agree with TRBD2. With V trimmed by 6 bases and J by 5 bases, 24 bases remained unmatched. The CDR3 runs 20 residues. The germline gives CDR1 MNHEY, CDR2 SVGEGT. The CDR3 region has the DNA TGTGCCAGCAGCCGGTTAGCGGGAGCTCCTGGGATTAACGTAGGAGATACGCAGTATTTT. Amino acids: CASSRLAGAPGINVGDTQYF.

The chain employs TRBV30 and TRBJ1-2, with 8 bases lining up with TRBD1. The CDR3 is 12 residues long. With V trimmed by 8 bases and J by 7 bases, 9 bases remained unmatched. Germline V CDR1 and CDR2: GTSNPN, SVGIG (reference sequence). The CDR3 reads CAQRTGMSGYTF. The CDR3 DNA is TGTGCCCAAAGGACAGGGATGAGTGGCTACACCTTC. The full variable domain, with the rest looked up from reference TRBV30 and TRBJ1-2, is SQTIHQWPATLVQPVGSPLSLECTVEGTSNPNLYWYRQAAGRGLQLLFYSVGIGQISSEVPQNLSASRPQDRQFILSSKKLLLSDSGFYLCAQRTGMSGYTFGSGTRLTVV.

The chain joins TRBV19 to TRBJ1-5; TRBD1 aligns across 7 bases. Per germline, CDR1 LNHDA and CDR2 SQIVND (reference sequence). The V gene end was trimmed by 3 bases and the J gene end by 7 bases; junction bases not matched to a gene: 6. The CDR3 loop spans 14 amino acids. DNA for the CDR3: TGTGCCAGTAGTATCAGGGGGTGGGGACAGCCCCAGCATTTT. Translating gives CASSIRGWGQPQHF.

The chain is built from TRBV27 and TRBJ2-1, with D perhaps TRBD2 (5 bases). CDR1 is MNHEY, CDR2 SMNVEV, per germline (reference sequence). V gave up 8 bases and J gave up 1 base, with 18 bases separating them. The CDR3 sequence is 16 residues long. The CDR3 DNA reads TGTGCCAGCGGGGTCCGGGATAGTTATTCCTACAATGAGCAGTTCTTC. As protein: CASGVRDSYSYNEQFF.

The chain combines TRBV6-6 with TRBJ2-5; perhaps TRBD1 as D (5 bases). This CDR3 region has 14 residues. In germline, CDR1 is MNHNY, CDR2 SVGAGI (reference sequence). Trimming took off 0 bases at V and 5 bases at J, with 10 bases between the two ends. CDR3 nucleotide sequence: TGTGCCAGCAGTTACTCGCAGGGCTTGGAGACCCAGTACTTC. Amino acid sequence: CASSYSQGLETQYF.

This chain's CDR3 is CASSPRTGKTFF. DNA of the CDR3: TGTGCCAGCAGCCCGAGGACAGGTAAAACTTTCTTT. The chain links TRBV6-6 to TRBJ1-1; TRBD1 aligns across 7 bases. Germline V CDR1 and CDR2: MNHNY, SVGAGI (reference sequence). J lost 12 bases, V lost 6 bases, and 10 bases had no gene match. CDR3 size: 12 residues.

The CDR3 region has the DNA TGTGCCAGCAGCCTCCACTCGGGACAGGGAGGCGAGCAGTACTTC. Translation: CASSLHSGQGGEQYF. The V call is TRBV9, the J call TRBJ2-7; 9 positions match TRBD1. CDR1 and CDR2 (germline): SGDLS, YYNGEE. V shed 4 bases, J shed 6 bases, and the junction held 11 bases outside the gene matches. This CDR3 has 15 amino acids.

The rearrangement joins TRBV10-2 to TRBJ1-1; perhaps TRBD1 as D (5 bases). The germline CDR1 and CDR2 sequences are WSHSY and SAAADI. This CDR3 contains 12 residues. V was trimmed by 8 bases and J by 9 bases, leaving 16 bases between them. The CDR3 here is CASVQQGFQAFF. The DNA of the CDR3 is TGCGCCAGCGTCCAGCAGGGATTTCAAGCTTTCTTT.

V usage is TRBV10-2 and J usage is TRBJ2-1, with TRBD2 as a possible D gene (6 bases). In germline, CDR1 is WSHSY, CDR2 SAAADI. The V end was cut by 6 bases, the J end by 4 bases, with 7 bases between. The CDR3 length is 12 residues. CDR3 DNA sequence: TGCGCCAGCAGGCGGGGTTACAATGAGCAGTTCTTC. Protein: CASRRGYNEQFF.

The CDR3 DNA sequence: TGTGCCATCAGTGCTGGGGACAGGGGGCTCTATGGCTACACCTTC. Residues: CAISAGDRGLYGYTF. The chain links TRBV10-3 to TRBJ1-2; TRBD1 agrees at 12 bases. V gave up 4 bases and J gave up 4 bases; unmatched junction bases: 4. CDR1 is ENHRY and CDR2 is SYGVKD in the germline V gene. The CDR3 runs 15 residues.

V is TRBV19 and J is TRBJ1-2, with D possibly being TRBD1 (5 bases). This CDR3 region has 12 residues. CDR1 is LNHDA and CDR2 is SQIVND in the germline V gene (reference sequence). V lost 7 bases, J lost 4 bases, and 10 bases lay in between. CDR3 DNA sequence: TGTGCCAGTATGGGAGGGACCTATGGCTACACCTTC. It codes for CASMGGTYGYTF.

The chain links TRBV6-2 or TRBV6-3 to TRBJ1-1; possibly TRBD1 for D (5 bases). The CDR3 runs 13 residues. The germline CDR1 and CDR2 sequences are MNHEY and SVGEGT. V was clipped by 6 bases and J by 1 base, with 9 bases between them. CDR3: CASSPRENTEAFF. The CDR3 region has the DNA TGTGCCAGCAGCCCCAGGGAGAACACTGAAGCTTTCTTT.

This rearrangement joins TRBV20-1 to TRBJ1-1; D is possibly TRBD1 (5 bases). V shed 7 bases and J shed 8 bases, with 11 bases lying between them. Germline values: CDR1 DFQATT, CDR2 SNEGSKA (reference sequence). The CDR3 consists of 10 residues. This CDR3 is CSVPGEEAFF. The CDR3 DNA reads TGCAGTGTCCCGGGGGAGGAAGCTTTCTTT.

This sequence joins TRBV7-9 and TRBJ1-4, with D perhaps matching TRBD1 (6 bases). The CDR3 is made up of 12 amino acids. Trimming took off 5 bases at V and 8 bases at J, with 9 bases between the two ends. Germline V gene data show CDR1 as SEHNR and CDR2 as FQNEAQ (reference sequence). CDR3 in DNA: TGTGCCAGCAGCCGAGACAGGGAAAAACTGTTTTTT. It translates to CASSRDREKLFF.

The genes are TRBV9 and TRBJ2-1, with 15 bases fitting TRBD2. The CDR3 runs to 16 residues. V trimming: 0 bases; J trimming: 9 bases; junction bases outside the gene matches: 4. The germline CDR1 and CDR2 sequences are SGDLS and YYNGEE. The CDR3 here is CASSVGSGLAGGEQFF. The CDR3 coding sequence is TGTGCCAGCAGCGTAGGCTCGGGACTAGCGGGAGGTGAGCAGTTCTTC.

The J gene is TRBJ1-5, the V gene TRBV5-5; D perhaps matches TRBD1 (5 bases). V was clipped by 4 bases and J by 3 bases, with 14 bases between them. Germline values: CDR1 SGHKS, CDR2 YYEKEE (reference sequence). The CDR3 covers 15 residues. Here the CDR3 DNA reads TGTGCCAGCAGCCCGCGACAGAATTTCAATCAGCCCCAGCATTTT. Its translation is CASSPRQNFNQPQHF.